The rows below give T cell receptor beta chains drawn from one sample of a study of T cell repertoires in cytomegalovirus infection. Their antigens are not known. MiXCR was run by TCRdb on the reads, yielding one entry per CDR3 protein. Altogether approximately 730,000 distinct CDR3 sequences are present, 29% being singletons, with the ten largest covering around 13%. The material sequenced was cultured CD8+ T cells from PBMCs, taken from culture after CMV antigen stimulation. The receptor source for this set is a human donor in good health (CMV status not recorded). Some clones in this sample may be carry-over from other donors' samples. Both conserved end residues are part of each CDR3. Fields, in order: clone size, V gene, D gene, J gene, CDR3 protein, CDR3 DNA. D genes are given only for firm matches. A clone size is listed for some rows: how often the clone was seen (once, few, many), or a class if it is expanded.

.	TRBV6-1	.	TRBJ1-5	CASSEFSRDIYQPQHF	TGTGCCAGCAGTGAATTTTCCCGGGACATATATCAGCCCCAGCATTTT
few	TRBV27	TRBD1	TRBJ1-2	CASRPGTGSYISYGYTF	TGTGCCAGCAGACCCGGGACAGGGAGTTACATCTCCTATGGCTACACCTTC
few	TRBV3-1	.	TRBJ1-2	CASSQERGGTKLNYGYTF	TGTGCCAGCAGCCAAGAACGAGGGGGGACAAAACTCAACTATGGCTACACCTTC
.	TRBV12-3/TRBV12-4	.	TRBJ1-1	CASSFRGGRNTEAFF	TGTGCCAGCAGTTTTAGAGGAGGGCGGAACACTGAAGCTTTCTTT
.	TRBV6-1	.	TRBJ1-2	CASSVRPWGAAYGYTF	TGTGCCAGCAGTGTCCGCCCTTGGGGGGCCGCCTATGGCTACACCTTC
few	TRBV12-3/TRBV12-4	.	TRBJ1-1	CASTPQEMNTEAFF	TGTGCCAGCACCCCACAGGAGATGAACACTGAAGCTTTCTTT
once	TRBV7-6	TRBD1	TRBJ2-2	CASSHRDRNTGELFF	TGTGCCAGCAGCCACCGGGACAGGAACACCGGGGAGCTGTTTTTT
many	TRBV7-2	.	TRBJ1-1	CASSSHREGGFGTEAFF	TGTGCCAGCAGCTCCCATCGAGAGGGAGGATTCGGCACTGAAGCTTTCTTT
few	TRBV7-9	.	TRBJ1-1	CASSLEQGPTEAFF	TGTGCCAGCAGCTTAGAACAGGGACCCACTGAAGCTTTCTTT
.	TRBV4-1	.	TRBJ1-2	CASSQPPAGRRYGYTF	TGCGCCAGCAGCCAACCCCCGGCGGGTCGCAGGTATGGCTACACCTTC
.	TRBV5-4	TRBD1	TRBJ1-1	CASSSPMTGRSEAFF	TGTGCCAGCAGCTCACCGATGACAGGGAGGTCTGAAGCTTTCTTT
few	TRBV7-2	.	TRBJ2-3	CASSDNRASSTDTQYF	TGTGCCAGCAGCGACAACAGAGCATCTAGCACAGATACGCAGTATTTT
.	TRBV5-1	.	TRBJ1-1	CASSLGLDTLEAFF	TGCGCCAGCAGCTTGGGGCTGGACACGCTTGAAGCTTTCTTT
.	TRBV15	.	TRBJ1-2	CATSSPGTKGTYGYTF	TGTGCCACCAGCAGTCCCGGGACAAAAGGGACCTATGGCTACACCTTC
few	TRBV19	.	TRBJ2-2	CASSIGLNTGELFF	TGTGCCAGTAGTATAGGTCTTAACACCGGGGAGCTGTTTTTT
.	TRBV20-1	.	TRBJ2-1	CSALDEGEQFF	TGCAGTGCTTTGGATGAGGGTGAGCAGTTCTTC
few	TRBV6-1	TRBD1	TRBJ2-7	CASSEQGARYEQYF	TGTGCCAGCAGTGAACAGGGGGCTCGATACGAGCAGTACTTC